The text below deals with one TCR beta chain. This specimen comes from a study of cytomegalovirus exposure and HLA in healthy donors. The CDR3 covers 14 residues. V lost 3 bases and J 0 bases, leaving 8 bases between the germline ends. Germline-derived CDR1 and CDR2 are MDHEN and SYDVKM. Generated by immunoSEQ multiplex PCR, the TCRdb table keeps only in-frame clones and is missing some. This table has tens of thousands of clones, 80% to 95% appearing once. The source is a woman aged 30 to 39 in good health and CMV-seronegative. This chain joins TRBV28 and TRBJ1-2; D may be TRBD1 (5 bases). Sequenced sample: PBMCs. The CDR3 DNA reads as TGTGCCAGCAGTTTGAACAGGCCTAACTATGGCTACACCTTC. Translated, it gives CASSLNRPNYGYTF.